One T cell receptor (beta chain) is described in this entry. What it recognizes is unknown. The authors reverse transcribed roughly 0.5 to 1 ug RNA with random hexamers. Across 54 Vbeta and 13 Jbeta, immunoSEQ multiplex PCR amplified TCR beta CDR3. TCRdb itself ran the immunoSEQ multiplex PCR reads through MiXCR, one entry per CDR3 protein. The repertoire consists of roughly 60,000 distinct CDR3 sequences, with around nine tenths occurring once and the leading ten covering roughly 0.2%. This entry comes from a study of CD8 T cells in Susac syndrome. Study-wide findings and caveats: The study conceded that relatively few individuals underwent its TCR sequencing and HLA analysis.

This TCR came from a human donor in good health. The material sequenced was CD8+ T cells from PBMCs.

This chain's CDR3 is CASSKQGPSSPLHF. In DNA form, the CDR3 reads TGTGCCAGTAGTAAACAGGGACCCTCGTCACCCCTCCACTTT. This chain links TRBV19 with TRBJ1-6; tentatively, D is TRBD1 (6 bases). The V and J ends lost 4 bases and 10 bases respectively, with 14 bases between them. The CDR3 runs 14 residues. Germline values: CDR1 LNHDA, CDR2 SQIVND (reference sequence).